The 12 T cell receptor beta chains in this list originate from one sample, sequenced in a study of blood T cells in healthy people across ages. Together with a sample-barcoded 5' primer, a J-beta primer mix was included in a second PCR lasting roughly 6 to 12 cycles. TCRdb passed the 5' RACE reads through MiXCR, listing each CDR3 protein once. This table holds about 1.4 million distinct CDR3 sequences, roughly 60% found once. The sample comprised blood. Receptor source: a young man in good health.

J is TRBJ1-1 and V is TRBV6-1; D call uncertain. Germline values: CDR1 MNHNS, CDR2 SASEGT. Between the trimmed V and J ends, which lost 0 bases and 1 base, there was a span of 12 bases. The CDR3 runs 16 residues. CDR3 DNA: TGTGCCAGCAGTGAAGCCTCACGGGGAGGGAACACTGAAGCTTTCTTT. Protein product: CASSEASRGGNTEAFF.

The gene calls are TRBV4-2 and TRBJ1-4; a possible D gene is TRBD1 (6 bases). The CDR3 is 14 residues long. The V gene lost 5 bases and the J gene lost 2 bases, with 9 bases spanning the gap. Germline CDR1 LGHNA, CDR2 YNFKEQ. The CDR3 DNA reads TGTGCCAGCAGCAAAGGGGGGACTAATGAAAAACTGTTTTTT. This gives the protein CASSKGGTNEKLFF.

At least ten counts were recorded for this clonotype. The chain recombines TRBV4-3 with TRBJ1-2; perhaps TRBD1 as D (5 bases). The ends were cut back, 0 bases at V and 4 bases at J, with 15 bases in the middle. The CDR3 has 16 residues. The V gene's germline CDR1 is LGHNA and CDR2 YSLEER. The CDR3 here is CASSQDLRQGTYGYTF. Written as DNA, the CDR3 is TGCGCCAGCAGCCAAGACCTCCGTCAGGGTACCTATGGCTACACCTTC.

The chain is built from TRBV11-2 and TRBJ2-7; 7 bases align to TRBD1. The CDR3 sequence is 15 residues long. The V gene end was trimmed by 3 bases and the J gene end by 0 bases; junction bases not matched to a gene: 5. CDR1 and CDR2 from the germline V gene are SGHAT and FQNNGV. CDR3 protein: CASSFNRGSSYEQYF. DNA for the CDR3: TGTGCCAGCAGCTTTAACAGGGGAAGCTCCTACGAGCAGTACTTC.

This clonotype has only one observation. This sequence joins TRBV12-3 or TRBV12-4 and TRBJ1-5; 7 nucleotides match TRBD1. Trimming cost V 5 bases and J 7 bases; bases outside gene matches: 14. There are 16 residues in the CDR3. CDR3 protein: CASSPDTDRAGQPQHF. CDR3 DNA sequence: TGTGCCAGCAGTCCCGATACCGACAGGGCAGGCCAGCCCCAGCATTTT.

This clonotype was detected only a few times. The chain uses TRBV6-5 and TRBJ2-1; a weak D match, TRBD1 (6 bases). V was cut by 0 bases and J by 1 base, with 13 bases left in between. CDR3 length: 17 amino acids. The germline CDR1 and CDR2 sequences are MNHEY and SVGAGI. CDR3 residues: CASSYSLNRESYNEQFF. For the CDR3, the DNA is TGTGCCAGCAGTTACTCGTTGAACAGGGAGTCCTACAATGAGCAGTTCTTC.

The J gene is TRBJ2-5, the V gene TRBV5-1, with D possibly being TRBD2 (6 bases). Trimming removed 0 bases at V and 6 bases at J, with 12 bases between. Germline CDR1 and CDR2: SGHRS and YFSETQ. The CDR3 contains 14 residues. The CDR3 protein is CASSLAGEVKTQYF. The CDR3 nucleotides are TGCGCCAGCAGCTTGGCTGGGGAGGTAAAGACCCAGTACTTC.

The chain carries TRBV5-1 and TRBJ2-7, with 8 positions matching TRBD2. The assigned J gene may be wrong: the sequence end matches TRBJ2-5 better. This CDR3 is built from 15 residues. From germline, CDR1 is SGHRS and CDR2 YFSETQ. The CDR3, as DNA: TGCGCCAGCAGTAACAGCGGGAGTTATGGGGAGACCCAGTACTTC. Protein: CASSNSGSYGETQYF.

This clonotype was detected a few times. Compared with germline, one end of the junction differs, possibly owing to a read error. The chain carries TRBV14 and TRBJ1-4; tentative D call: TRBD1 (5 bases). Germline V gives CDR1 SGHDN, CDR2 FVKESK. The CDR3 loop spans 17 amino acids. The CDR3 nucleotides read TGTGCCAGCAGCCAAGAGTTGGGACGTCCCTGGAATGGAAAACTGTTTTTT. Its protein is CASSQELGRPWNGKLFF.

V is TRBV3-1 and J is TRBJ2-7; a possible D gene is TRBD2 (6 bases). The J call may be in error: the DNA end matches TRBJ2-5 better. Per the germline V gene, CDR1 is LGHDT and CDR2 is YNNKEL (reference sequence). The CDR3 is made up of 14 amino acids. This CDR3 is CASSQGRGPETQYF. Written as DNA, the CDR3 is TGTGCCAGCAGCCAAGGGAGGGGTCCAGAGACCCAGTACTTC.

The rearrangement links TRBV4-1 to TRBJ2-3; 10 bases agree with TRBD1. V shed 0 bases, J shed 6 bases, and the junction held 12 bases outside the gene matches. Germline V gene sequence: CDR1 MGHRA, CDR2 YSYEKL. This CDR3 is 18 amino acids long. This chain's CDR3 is CASSQDRLGTGVEDTQYF. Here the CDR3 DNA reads TGCGCCAGCAGCCAAGATCGTTTGGGGACAGGGGTTGAGGATACGCAGTATTTT.

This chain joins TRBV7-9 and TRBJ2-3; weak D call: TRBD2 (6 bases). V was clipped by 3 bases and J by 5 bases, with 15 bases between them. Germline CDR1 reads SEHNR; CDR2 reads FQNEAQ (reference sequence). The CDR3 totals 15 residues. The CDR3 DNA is TGTGCCAGCAGCTTCCCTTTAGCGGAAAAAGATACGCAGTATTTT. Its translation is CASSFPLAEKDTQYF. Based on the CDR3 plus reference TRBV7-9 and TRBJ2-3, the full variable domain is DTGVSQNPRHKITKRGQNVTFRCDPISEHNRLYWYRQTLGQGPEFLTYFQNEAQLEKSRLLSDRFSAERPKGSFSTLEIQRTEQGDSAMYLCASSFPLAEKDTQYFGPGTRLTVL.